Described below is a single T cell receptor beta chain sequence and its context. Its matching antigen is unknown. Investigators excluded patients with uncontrolled infection, other autoimmune disease, pregnancy or lactation. This sample is drawn from a study of T cells in Graves' hyperthyroidism and ophthalmopathy. General study points: Most thyroid clonotypes that were expanded above 0.001 also turned up in blood.

Amplification targeted TCR beta CDR3 regions from RNA transcripts. Using the HTBI primer set, a first-round RT-PCR was run on the TCR CDR3. TCRdb analysed the multiplex PCR reads with MiXCR anew, one entry per CDR3 protein. Of 650,000 to 800,000 distinct CDR3 sequences listed, approximately 42% are singletons. The CDR3 length is 15 residues. Germline lookup yields CDR1 DFQATT and CDR2 SNEGSKA (reference sequence). V shed 4 bases and J 3 bases; nucleotides not matched to a gene: 9. The sequence was collected from an adult man with Graves' disease, either hyperthyroidism or ophthalmopathy (not recorded which). Specimen: peripheral blood or thyroid tissue (not recorded which). V and J are TRBV20-1 and TRBJ1-2; 9 positions agree with TRBD1. As DNA, the CDR3 is TGCAGTGCTAAGTTGACAGGGGGTGGCGACTATGGCTACACCTTC. Protein sequence: CSAKLTGGGDYGYTF.